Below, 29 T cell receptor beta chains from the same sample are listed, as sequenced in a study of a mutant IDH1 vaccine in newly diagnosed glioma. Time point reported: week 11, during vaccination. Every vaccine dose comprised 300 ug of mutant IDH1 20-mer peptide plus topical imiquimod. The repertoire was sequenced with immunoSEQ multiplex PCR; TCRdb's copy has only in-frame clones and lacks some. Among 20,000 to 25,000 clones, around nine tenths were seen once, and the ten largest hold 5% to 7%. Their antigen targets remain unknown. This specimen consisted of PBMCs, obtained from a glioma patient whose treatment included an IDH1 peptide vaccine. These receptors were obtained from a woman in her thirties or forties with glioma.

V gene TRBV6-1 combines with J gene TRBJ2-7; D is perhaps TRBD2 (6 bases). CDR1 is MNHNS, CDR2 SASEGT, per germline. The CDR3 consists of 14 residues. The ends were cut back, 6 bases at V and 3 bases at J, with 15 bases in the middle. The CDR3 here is CASRSAGLSYEQYF. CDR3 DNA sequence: TGTGCCAGCAGATCCGCGGGACTGAGCTACGAGCAGTACTTC.

CDR3 nucleotides: TGTGCCAGCAGCTTAGCCGCGTCGGGGACTAATGGCTACACCTTC. The encoded protein is CASSLAASGTNGYTF. This chain links TRBV7-8 with TRBJ1-2, with D perhaps TRBD1 (5 bases). Trimming removed 0 bases at V and 6 bases at J, with 14 bases between. The CDR3 contains 15 residues. CDR1 is SGHVS and CDR2 is FQNEAQ in the germline V gene.

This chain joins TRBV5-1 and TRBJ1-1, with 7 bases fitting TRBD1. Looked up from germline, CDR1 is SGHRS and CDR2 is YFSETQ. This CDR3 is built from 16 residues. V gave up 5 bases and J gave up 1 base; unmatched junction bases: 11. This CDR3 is CASRTYSGQKNTEAFF. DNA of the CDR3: TGCGCCAGCAGGACATATTCGGGACAGAAGAACACTGAAGCTTTCTTT.

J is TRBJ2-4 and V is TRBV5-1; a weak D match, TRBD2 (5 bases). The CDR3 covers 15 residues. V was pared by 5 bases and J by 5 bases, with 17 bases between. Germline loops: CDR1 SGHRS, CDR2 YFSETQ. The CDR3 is CASSREGFGQNIQYF. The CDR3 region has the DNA TGCGCCAGCAGTAGAGAGGGTTTCGGACAAAACATTCAGTACTTC.

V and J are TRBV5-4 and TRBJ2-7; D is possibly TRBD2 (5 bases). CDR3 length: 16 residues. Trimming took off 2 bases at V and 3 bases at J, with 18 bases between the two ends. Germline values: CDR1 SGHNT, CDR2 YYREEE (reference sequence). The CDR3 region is CASSFLRAPADYEQYF. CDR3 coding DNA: TGTGCCAGCAGCTTCTTGCGGGCCCCGGCGGACTACGAGCAGTACTTC.

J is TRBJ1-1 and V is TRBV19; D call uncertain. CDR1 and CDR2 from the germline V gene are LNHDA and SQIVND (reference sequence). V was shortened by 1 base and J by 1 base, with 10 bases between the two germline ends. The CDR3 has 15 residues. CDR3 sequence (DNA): TGTGCCAGTAGTATAGGCCCCGGAGCGAACACTGAAGCTTTCTTT. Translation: CASSIGPGANTEAFF.

The CDR3 DNA reads TGCGCCAGCAGCTTGGACCCAGCCAACCGGGAGCTGTTTTTT. Translation: CASSLDPANRELFF. The chain joins TRBV5-1 to TRBJ2-2; D call uncertain. Trimming stripped 0 bases from V and 9 bases from J, with 12 bases between. CDR1 is SGHRS and CDR2 is YFSETQ in the germline V gene. CDR3 size: 14 residues.

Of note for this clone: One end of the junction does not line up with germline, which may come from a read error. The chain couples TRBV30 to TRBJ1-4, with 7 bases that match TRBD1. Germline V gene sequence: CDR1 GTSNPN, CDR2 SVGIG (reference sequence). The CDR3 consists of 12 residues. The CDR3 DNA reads TGTGCCTGGTGCCCGACAGGGATCCGTTTTGTTTTT. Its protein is CAWCPTGIRFVF.

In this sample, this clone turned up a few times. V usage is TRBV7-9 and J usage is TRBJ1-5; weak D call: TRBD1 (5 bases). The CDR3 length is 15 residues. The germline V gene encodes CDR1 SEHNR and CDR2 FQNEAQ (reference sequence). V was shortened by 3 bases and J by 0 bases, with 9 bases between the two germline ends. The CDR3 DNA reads TGTGCCAGCAGCTTGACGGGGGGTAGCAATCAGCCCCAGCATTTT. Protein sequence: CASSLTGGSNQPQHF. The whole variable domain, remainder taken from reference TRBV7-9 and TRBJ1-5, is DTGVSQNPRHKITKRGQNVTFRCDPISEHNRLYWYRQTLGQGPEFLTYFQNEAQLEKSRLLSDRFSAERPKGSFSTLEIQRTEQGDSAMYLCASSLTGGSNQPQHFGDGTRLSIL.

The CDR3 loop reads CASSLGGQEKTFF. The CDR3 nucleotides read TGCGCCAGCAGCTTGGGGGGACAGGAAAAAACTTTCTTT. V gene TRBV5-1 combines with J gene TRBJ1-1; TRBD1 agrees at 8 bases. Germline V gives CDR1 SGHRS, CDR2 YFSETQ. Germline trimming cut 0 bases from V and 12 bases from J; bases unmatched to any gene: 7. The CDR3 spans 13 residues.

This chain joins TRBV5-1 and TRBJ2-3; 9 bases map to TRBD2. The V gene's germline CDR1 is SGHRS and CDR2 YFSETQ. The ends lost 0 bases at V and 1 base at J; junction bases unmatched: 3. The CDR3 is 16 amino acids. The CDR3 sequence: CASSLGRGRGTDTQYF. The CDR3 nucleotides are TGCGCCAGCAGCTTGGGGCGCGGGAGGGGCACAGATACGCAGTATTTT.

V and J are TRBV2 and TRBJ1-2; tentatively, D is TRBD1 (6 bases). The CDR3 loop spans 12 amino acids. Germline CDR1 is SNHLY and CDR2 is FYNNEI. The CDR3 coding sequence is TGTGCTAACGGACAGACGGTCTATGGCTACACCTTC. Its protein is CANGQTVYGYTF.

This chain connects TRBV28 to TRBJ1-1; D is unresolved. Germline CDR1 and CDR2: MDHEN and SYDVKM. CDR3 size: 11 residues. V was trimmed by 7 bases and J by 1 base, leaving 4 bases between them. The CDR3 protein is CASKANTEAFF. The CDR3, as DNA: TGTGCCAGCAAGGCGAACACTGAAGCTTTCTTT. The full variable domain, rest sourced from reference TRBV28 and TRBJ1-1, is DVKVTQSSRYLVKRTGEKVFLECVQDMDHENMFWYRQDPGLGLRLIYFSYDVKMKEKGDIPEGYSVSREKKERFSLILESASTNQTSMYLCASKANTEAFFGQGTRLTVV.

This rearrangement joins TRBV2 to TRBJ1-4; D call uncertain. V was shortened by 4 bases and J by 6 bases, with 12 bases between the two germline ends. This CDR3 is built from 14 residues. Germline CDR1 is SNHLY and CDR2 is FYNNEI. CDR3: CASSVKGWDEKLFF. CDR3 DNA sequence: TGTGCCAGCAGTGTGAAGGGTTGGGATGAAAAACTGTTTTTT.

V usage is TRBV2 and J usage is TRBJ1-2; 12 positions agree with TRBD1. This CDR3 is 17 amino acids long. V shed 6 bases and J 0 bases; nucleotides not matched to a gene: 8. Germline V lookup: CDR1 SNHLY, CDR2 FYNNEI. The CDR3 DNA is TGTGCCAGCAGGGGATCCGGGACAGGGGGCACTAACTATGGCTACACCTTC. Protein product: CASRGSGTGGTNYGYTF.

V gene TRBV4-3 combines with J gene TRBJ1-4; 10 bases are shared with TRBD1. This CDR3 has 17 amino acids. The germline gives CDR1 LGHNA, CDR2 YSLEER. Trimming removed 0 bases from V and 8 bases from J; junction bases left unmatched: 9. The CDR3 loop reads CASSQETTGGGREKLFF. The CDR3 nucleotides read TGCGCCAGCAGCCAAGAAACGACAGGGGGCGGGCGAGAAAAACTGTTTTTT.

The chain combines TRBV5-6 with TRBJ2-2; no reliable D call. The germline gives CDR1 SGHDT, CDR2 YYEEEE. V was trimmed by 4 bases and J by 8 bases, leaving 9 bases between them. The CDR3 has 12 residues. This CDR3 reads CASSQISGELFF. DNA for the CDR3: TGTGCCAGCAGCCAGATTTCTGGGGAGCTGTTTTTT.

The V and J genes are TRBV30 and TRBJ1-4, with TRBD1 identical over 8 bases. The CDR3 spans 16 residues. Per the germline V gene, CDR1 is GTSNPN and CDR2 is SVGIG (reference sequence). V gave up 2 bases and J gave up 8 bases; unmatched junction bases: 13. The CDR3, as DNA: TGTGCCTGGAGTCCCACCCGGACAGGGTTTGTGGAAAAACTGTTTTTT. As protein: CAWSPTRTGFVEKLFF. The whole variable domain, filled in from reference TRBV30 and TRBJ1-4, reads SQTIHQWPATLVQPVGSPLSLECTVEGTSNPNLYWYRQAAGRGLQLLFYSVGIGQISSEVPQNLSASRPQDRQFILSSKKLLLSDSGFYLCAWSPTRTGFVEKLFFGSGTQLSVL.

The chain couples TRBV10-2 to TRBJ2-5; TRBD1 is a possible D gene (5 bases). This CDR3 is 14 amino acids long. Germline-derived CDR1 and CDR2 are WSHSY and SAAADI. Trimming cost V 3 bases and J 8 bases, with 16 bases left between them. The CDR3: CASSERGASRTQYF. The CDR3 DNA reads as TGCGCCAGCAGTGAAAGGGGCGCCTCAAGAACCCAGTACTTC.

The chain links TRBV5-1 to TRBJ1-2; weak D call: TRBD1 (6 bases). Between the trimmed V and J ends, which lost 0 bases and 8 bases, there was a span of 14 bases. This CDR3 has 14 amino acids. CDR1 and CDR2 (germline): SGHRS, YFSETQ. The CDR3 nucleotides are TGCGCCAGCAGCTTGGCGGGGGGGGCGCAAGGCTACACCTTC. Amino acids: CASSLAGGAQGYTF.

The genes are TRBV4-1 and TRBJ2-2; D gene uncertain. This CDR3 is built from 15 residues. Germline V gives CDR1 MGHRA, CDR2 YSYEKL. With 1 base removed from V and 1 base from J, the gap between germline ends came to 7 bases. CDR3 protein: CASSQVLWNTGELFF. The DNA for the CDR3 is TGCGCCAGCAGCCAAGTTCTTTGGAACACCGGGGAGCTGTTTTTT.

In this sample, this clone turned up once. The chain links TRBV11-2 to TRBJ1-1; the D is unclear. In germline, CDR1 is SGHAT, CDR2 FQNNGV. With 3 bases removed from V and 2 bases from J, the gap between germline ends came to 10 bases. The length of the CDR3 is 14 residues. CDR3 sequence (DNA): TGTGCCAGCAGCTTGACGGTAACTAACACTGAAGCTTTCTTT. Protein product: CASSLTVTNTEAFF. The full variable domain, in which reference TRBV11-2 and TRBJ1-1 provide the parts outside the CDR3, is EAGVAQSPRYKIIEKRQSVAFWCNPISGHATLYWYQQILGQGPKLLIQFQNNGVVDDSQLPKDRFSAERLKGVDSTLKIQPAKLEDSAVYLCASSLTVTNTEAFFGQGTRLTVV.

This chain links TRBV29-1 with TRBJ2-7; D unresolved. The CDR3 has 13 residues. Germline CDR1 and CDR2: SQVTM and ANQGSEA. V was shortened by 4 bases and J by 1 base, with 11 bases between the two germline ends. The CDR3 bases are TGCAGCGTTGGTACAGACGGATCCTACGAGCAGTACTTC. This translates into CSVGTDGSYEQYF.

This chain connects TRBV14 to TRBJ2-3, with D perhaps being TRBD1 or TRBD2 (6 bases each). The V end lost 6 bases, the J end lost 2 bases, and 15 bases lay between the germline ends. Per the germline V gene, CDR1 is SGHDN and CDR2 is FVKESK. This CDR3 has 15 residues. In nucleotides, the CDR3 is TGTGCCAGCAGTCTACTCTGGGGGGCCACAGATACGCAGTATTTT. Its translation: CASSLLWGATDTQYF.

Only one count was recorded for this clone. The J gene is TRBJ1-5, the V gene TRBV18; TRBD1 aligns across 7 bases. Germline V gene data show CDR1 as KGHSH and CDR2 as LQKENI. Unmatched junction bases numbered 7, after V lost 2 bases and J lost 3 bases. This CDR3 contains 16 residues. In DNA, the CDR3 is TGTGCCAGCTCACCAAGGGGGCAGGGGAACAATCAGCCCCAGCATTTT. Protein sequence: CASSPRGQGNNQPQHF.

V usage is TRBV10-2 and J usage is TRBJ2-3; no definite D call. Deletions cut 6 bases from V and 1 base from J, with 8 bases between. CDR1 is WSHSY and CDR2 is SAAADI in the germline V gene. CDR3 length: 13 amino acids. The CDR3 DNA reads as TGCGCCAGCAGGGATTCGGGCACAGATACGCAGTATTTT. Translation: CASRDSGTDTQYF.

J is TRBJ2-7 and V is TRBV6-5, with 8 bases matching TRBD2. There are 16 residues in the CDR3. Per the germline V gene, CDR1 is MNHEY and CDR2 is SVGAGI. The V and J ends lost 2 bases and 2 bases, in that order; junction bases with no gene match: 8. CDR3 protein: CASSYRTGGRAYEQYF. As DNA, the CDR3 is TGTGCCAGCAGTTACCGGACGGGAGGGAGGGCCTACGAGCAGTACTTC.

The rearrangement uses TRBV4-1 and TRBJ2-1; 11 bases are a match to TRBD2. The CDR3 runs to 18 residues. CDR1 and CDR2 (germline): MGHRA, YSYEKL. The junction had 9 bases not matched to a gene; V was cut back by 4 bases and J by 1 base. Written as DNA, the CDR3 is TGCGCCAGCAGCCGAAACCTAGCGGGAGGACAGTCCTACAATGAGCAGTTCTTC. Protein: CASSRNLAGGQSYNEQFF.

The DNA for the CDR3 is TGTGCCAGCAGCTGGGACGGGCCCTCCTACGAGCAGTACTTC. Translated: CASSWDGPSYEQYF. This chain connects TRBV7-2 to TRBJ2-7; D may correspond to TRBD1 or TRBD2 (5 bases each). The length of the CDR3 is 14 residues. Per the germline V gene, CDR1 is SGHTA and CDR2 is FQGNSA. The V end was cut by 4 bases, the J end by 0 bases, with 10 bases between.